This TCR beta chain was profiled in a study of T-cell memory formation after mild COVID-19. Study observations and caveats: CM and EM subsets held most contracting CD4+ clones; EMRA held CD8+ ones. Pre-infection memory already had some responding clones, implying cross-reactive memory joined.

Germline CDR1 SGHVS, CDR2 FNYEAQ. The CDR3 length is 16 residues. V shed 3 bases, J shed 4 bases, and the junction held 3 bases outside the gene matches. This clonotype appeared a single time. The target antigen is unknown. Amplification by 5'RACE using constant-segment primers produced TCR alpha and TCR beta cDNA libraries that carried sample barcodes and UMIs. TCRdb re-called the 5' RACE reads through MiXCR, storing one row per CDR3 protein. The data show roughly 80,000 distinct CDR3 sequences, around 25% seen once. This chain joins TRBV7-6 and TRBJ2-7, with 16 positions matching TRBD2. The sequence derives from a young man who had mild COVID-19 (a few samples of this study predate the infection). Cell type and time point are not known. The sequencing input was PBMCs or a T cell subset sorted from them (not recorded which). As DNA, the CDR3 is TGTGCCAGCAGCTTGGGACTAGCGGGGGGGAAGTACGAGCAGTACTTC. Translation: CASSLGLAGGKYEQYF.